A single TCR beta chain is shown here with its context. Its target is unknown. These data come from a study of vaccination effects on CD4 cells after COVID-19. The ends were cut back, 7 bases at V and 0 bases at J, with 19 bases in the middle. CDR3 size: 17 residues. Germline V gene lookup returns CDR1 SEHNR and CDR2 FQNEAQ (reference sequence). Sequencing was performed with immunoSEQ multiplex PCR; in TCRdb, only in-frame clones are kept and a portion is missing. This sample has around 63,000 clones, with less than 80% found just once. Study-wide results and caveats: Early post-infection timepoints were missing from the study, which also had few convalescent patients. Healthy vaccinees' vaccine-induced clones included only 1 of 255 that recognized common cold coronaviruses.

Viral peptide pool expansion of antigen-specific CD4+ T cells preceded sequencing in the ViraFEST assay. Cells that had been cultured for approximately eleven days were the source of isolated CD4+ T cells. Previously uninfected by SARS-CoV-2, the vaccine recipients also showed negative nucleocapsid antibodies. Source: CD4+ T cells from PBMCs cultured with HCoV-OC43 spike peptides, taken before COVID-19 vaccination. The sample's subset: HCoV-OC43 spike overlapping peptide pool stimulation. The origin of this receptor is a human donor who received a COVID-19 vaccine. The V and J genes are TRBV7-9 and TRBJ1-3; D is possibly TRBD1 (5 bases). The CDR3 loop is CASTNPPPGPSGNTIYF. The CDR3 bases are TGTGCCAGCACCAACCCTCCCCCGGGACCCTCTGGAAACACCATATATTTT.